The next 12 T cell receptor beta chains were all read from a single sample in a study of shared clonotypes between healthy human individuals. The protocol was immunoSEQ multiplex PCR, while the TCRdb copy is restricted to in-frame clones and leaves out a portion. The table shows 850,000 to 1,200,000 clones, with approximately 72% occurring only once. Sequencing was performed on memory CD4+ T cells sorted from blood. Subset specified: CD45RA-negative fraction. The source is a man between 18 and 35 years old in good health.

This clone was detected a few times. The chain couples TRBV6-6 to TRBJ1-2; no clear D gene. Germline CDR1 reads MNHNY; CDR2 reads SVGAGI (reference sequence). This CDR3 region has 13 residues. Trimming cost V 5 bases and J 0 bases, with 7 bases left between them. CDR3 residues: CASSALANYGYTF. The DNA for the CDR3 is TGTGCCAGCAGTGCCTTAGCTAACTATGGCTACACCTTC.

V is TRBV29-1 and J is TRBJ2-1; no definite D call. Trimming removed 8 bases at V and 4 bases at J, with 12 bases between. The CDR3 runs 12 residues. The germline V gene encodes CDR1 SQVTM and CDR2 ANQGSEA. CDR3 residues: CSFKSSYNEQFF. CDR3 sequence (DNA): TGCAGCTTCAAATCTAGTTACAATGAGCAGTTCTTC.

This chain uses TRBV6-6 with TRBJ2-7; TRBD2 is a possible D gene (6 bases). The ends were cut back, 8 bases at V and 0 bases at J, with 17 bases in the middle. This CDR3 contains 15 residues. The germline gives CDR1 MNHNY, CDR2 SVGAGI (reference sequence). The CDR3 DNA is TGTGCCAGCTACGGGAGAACCATGGGCTCCTACGAGCAGTACTTC. Translating it yields CASYGRTMGSYEQYF.

This chain joins TRBV6-5 and TRBJ2-6, with TRBD1 matching 9 bases. From germline, CDR1 is MNHEY and CDR2 SVGAGI. CDR3 length: 15 residues. V was pared by 8 bases and J by 1 base, with 3 bases of the junction left unmatched. CDR3 DNA sequence: TGTGCCAGCCGGGGGACAGGGTCTGGGGCCAACGTCCTGACTTTC. It translates to CASRGTGSGANVLTF.

As to this clone: The identical CDR3 is also encoded by other nucleotide sequences in the sample. The V call is TRBV9, the J call TRBJ2-3, with 7 bases aligning to TRBD2. CDR3 size: 15 residues. CDR1 SGDLS and CDR2 YYNGEE come from the germline V gene. The V segment lost 3 bases and the J segment 2 bases; nucleotides outside the gene matches: 6. CDR3 in DNA: TGTGCCAGCAGCGCCCTAGCGGACCTCACAGATACGCAGTATTTT. The encoded protein is CASSALADLTDTQYF.

The rearrangement uses TRBV6-5 and TRBJ2-5; 7 bases fit TRBD1. J was trimmed by 5 bases and V by 2 bases; bases with no gene match: 8. This CDR3 contains 15 residues. Germline V gives CDR1 MNHEY, CDR2 SVGAGI. This CDR3 reads CASSYGQASRETQYF. In nucleotides, the CDR3 is TGTGCCAGCAGTTACGGACAGGCTTCGAGGGAGACCCAGTACTTC.

The chain has TRBV7-9 and TRBJ1-4, with D possibly being TRBD1 (6 bases). Germline CDR1 is SEHNR and CDR2 is FQNEAQ (reference sequence). The CDR3 is 18 residues long. V lost 1 base and J 4 bases, leaving 19 bases between the germline ends. Here the CDR3 DNA reads TGTGCCAGCAGCTTAGACCCGAGGGGGATTTGGGGTAATGAAAAACTGTTTTTT. Encoded protein: CASSLDPRGIWGNEKLFF.

The genes are TRBV7-8 and TRBJ2-1, with 8 bases identical to TRBD1. This CDR3 contains 13 residues. The ends lost 5 bases at V and 8 bases at J; junction bases unmatched: 5. Looked up from germline, CDR1 is SGHVS and CDR2 is FQNEAQ. The CDR3 spells CASSPGTGHEQFF. DNA of the CDR3: TGTGCCAGCAGCCCTGGGACAGGCCATGAGCAGTTCTTC.

The V and J genes are TRBV19 and TRBJ2-7; D uncertain. The CDR3 is made up of 14 amino acids. CDR1 is LNHDA and CDR2 is SQIVND in the germline V gene (reference sequence). The V end was cut by 4 bases, the J end by 2 bases, with 12 bases between. CDR3 protein: CASSTHSPTYEQYF. The DNA of the CDR3 is TGTGCCAGTAGTACCCACTCACCTACCTACGAGCAGTACTTC.

This clone showed up just a few times. The chain couples TRBV27 to TRBJ2-2, with 9 bases fitting TRBD1. The CDR3 has 16 residues. V gave up 6 bases and J gave up 1 base; unmatched junction bases: 6. CDR1 is MNHEY, CDR2 SMNVEV, per germline (reference sequence). This CDR3 reads CASRSGTGLNTGELFF. The CDR3 region has the DNA TGTGCCAGCAGATCCGGGACAGGGCTGAACACCGGGGAGCTGTTTTTT.

This clone was observed once. This rearrangement joins TRBV7-2 to TRBJ1-5; 7 nucleotides line up with TRBD1. Germline loops: CDR1 SGHTA, CDR2 FQGNSA. Trimming took 5 bases from V and 4 from J; bases not matched to a gene: 8. This CDR3 spans 15 amino acids. The CDR3 spells CASSAAGGINQPQHF. As DNA, the CDR3 is TGTGCCAGCAGCGCTGCAGGGGGTATAAATCAGCCCCAGCATTTT.

The chain joins TRBV7-2 to TRBJ1-2, with D unclear. Germline lookup yields CDR1 SGHTA and CDR2 FQGNSA. This CDR3 is 16 amino acids long. Trimming cost V 3 bases and J 5 bases, with 19 bases left between them. The CDR3, as DNA: TGTGCCAGCAGCTTGAGTTCGGGTGGGGTGGGGTATGGCTACACCTTC. It is translated as CASSLSSGGVGYGYTF.